The 8 T cell receptor beta chains below were found in one sample sequenced in a study of CD8+ T cells in alopecia areata. RNA was isolated and reverse transcribed to cDNA, the sequencing template. Data came from immunoSEQ multiplex PCR; TCRdb stores just in-frame clones and leaves some out. The data contain 200,000 to 250,000 clones, about 53% of them singletons. This material consisted of CD4+ T cells sorted from blood, taken at week 0. The source of these receptors is a human donor with alopecia areata.

The chain combines TRBV7-9 with TRBJ1-6; D remains unclear. CDR3 length equals 15 residues. V gave up 4 bases and J gave up 9 bases, with 16 bases separating them. Per the germline V gene, CDR1 is SEHNR and CDR2 is FQNEAQ (reference sequence). CDR3 sequence reads: CASSSRKELSSPLHF. The CDR3 coding sequence is TGTGCCAGCAGCTCCCGGAAAGAACTAAGTTCACCCCTCCACTTT.

The genes are TRBV2 and TRBJ2-3; D is ambiguous. Germline CDR1 reads SNHLY; CDR2 reads FYNNEI. The CDR3 is 11 residues long. Trimming left V 7 bases short and J 6 bases short, with 8 bases between. The CDR3 loop reads CASMREDTQYF. The DNA for the CDR3 is TGTGCCAGCATGCGAGAGGATACGCAGTATTTT.

In its sample, this clone was seen a few times. The gene calls are TRBV6-5 and TRBJ1-1, with D maybe TRBD1 (5 bases). The germline gives CDR1 MNHEY, CDR2 SVGAGI. The CDR3 consists of 15 residues. V lost 0 bases, J lost 1 base, and 9 bases lay in between. The CDR3 DNA sequence: TGTGCCAGCAGTTACTCGAACACAGGGAACACTGAAGCTTTCTTT. It specifies CASSYSNTGNTEAFF.

This clone came up a few times. The V and J genes are TRBV2 and TRBJ1-1; TRBD1 aligns across 7 bases. Germline CDR1 and CDR2: SNHLY and FYNNEI. The CDR3 totals 14 residues. Trimming cost V 6 bases and J 1 base; bases outside gene matches: 5. The CDR3 sequence: CASSYGQANTEAFF. CDR3 in DNA: TGTGCCAGCAGCTATGGACAGGCGAACACTGAAGCTTTCTTT.

The chain combines TRBV4-2 with TRBJ1-5, with TRBD1 matching over 7 bases. CDR1 and CDR2 from the germline V gene are LGHNA and YNFKEQ. The CDR3 has 21 amino acids. Trimming at V came to 0 bases and at J to 0 bases, leaving 17 bases not matched to a gene. Here the CDR3 reads CASSQEVRPGQPRNSNQPQHF. The CDR3 nucleotides read TGTGCCAGCAGCCAAGAGGTCAGACCGGGACAGCCTAGAAATAGCAATCAGCCCCAGCATTTT.

The chain couples TRBV29-1 to TRBJ2-2; perhaps TRBD2 as D (5 bases). V dropped 7 bases and J dropped 3 bases, with 12 bases sitting between them. In germline, CDR1 is SQVTM, CDR2 ANQGSEA. The CDR3 is 13 amino acids. The CDR3 nucleotides are TGCAGCGGCGGGCAGAGAGACACCGGGGAGCTGTTTTTT. Protein sequence: CSGGQRDTGELFF.

The chain is built from TRBV30 and TRBJ1-2; unclear D gene. This CDR3 contains 12 residues. Per germline, CDR1 GTSNPN and CDR2 SVGIG (reference sequence). V lost 0 bases and J 5 bases, leaving 7 bases between the germline ends. The CDR3 loop reads CAWSVQEYGYTF. The CDR3 nucleotides are TGTGCCTGGAGTGTACAAGAGTATGGCTACACCTTC.

This clone showed up just a few times. J is TRBJ1-1 and V is TRBV2, with 7 bases lining up with TRBD1. V shed 4 bases, J shed 6 bases, and the junction held 8 bases outside the gene matches. CDR3 length: 14 residues. Germline V CDR1 and CDR2: SNHLY, FYNNEI. DNA for the CDR3: TGTGCCAGCAGTGGACAGGGTTGGACCGCTGAAGCTTTCTTT. It yields the protein CASSGQGWTAEAFF.